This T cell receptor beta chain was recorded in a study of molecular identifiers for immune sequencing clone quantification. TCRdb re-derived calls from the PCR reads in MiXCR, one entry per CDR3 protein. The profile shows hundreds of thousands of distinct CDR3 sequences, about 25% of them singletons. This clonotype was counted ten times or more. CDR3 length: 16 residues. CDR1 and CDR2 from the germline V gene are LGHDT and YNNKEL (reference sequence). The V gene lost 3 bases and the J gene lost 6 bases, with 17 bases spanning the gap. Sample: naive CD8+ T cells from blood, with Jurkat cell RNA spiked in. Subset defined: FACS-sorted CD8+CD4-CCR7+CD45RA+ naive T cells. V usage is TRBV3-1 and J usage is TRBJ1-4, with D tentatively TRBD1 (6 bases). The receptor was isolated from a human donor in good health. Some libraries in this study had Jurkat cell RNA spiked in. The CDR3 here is CASSQSGRKGDEKLFF. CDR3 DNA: TGTGCCAGCAGCCAGTCCGGGCGAAAGGGGGATGAAAAACTGTTTTTT. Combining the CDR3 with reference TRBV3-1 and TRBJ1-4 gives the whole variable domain DTAVSQTPKYLVTQMGNDKSIKCEQNLGHDTMYWYKQDSKKFLKIMFSYNNKELIINETVPNRFSPKSPDKAHLNLHINSLELGDSAVYFCASSQSGRKGDEKLFFGSGTQLSVL.